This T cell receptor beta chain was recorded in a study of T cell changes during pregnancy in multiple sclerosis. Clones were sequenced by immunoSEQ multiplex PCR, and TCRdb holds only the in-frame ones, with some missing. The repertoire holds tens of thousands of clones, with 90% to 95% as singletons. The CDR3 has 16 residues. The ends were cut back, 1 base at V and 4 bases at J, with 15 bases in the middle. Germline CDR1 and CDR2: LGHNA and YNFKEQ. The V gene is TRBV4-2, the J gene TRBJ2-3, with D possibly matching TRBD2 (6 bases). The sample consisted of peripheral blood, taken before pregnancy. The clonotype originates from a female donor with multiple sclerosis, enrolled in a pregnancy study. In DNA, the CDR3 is TGTGCCAGCAGCCAAGTGGGGGGTCTTGGTGCAGATACGCAGTATTTT. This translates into CASSQVGGLGADTQYF.